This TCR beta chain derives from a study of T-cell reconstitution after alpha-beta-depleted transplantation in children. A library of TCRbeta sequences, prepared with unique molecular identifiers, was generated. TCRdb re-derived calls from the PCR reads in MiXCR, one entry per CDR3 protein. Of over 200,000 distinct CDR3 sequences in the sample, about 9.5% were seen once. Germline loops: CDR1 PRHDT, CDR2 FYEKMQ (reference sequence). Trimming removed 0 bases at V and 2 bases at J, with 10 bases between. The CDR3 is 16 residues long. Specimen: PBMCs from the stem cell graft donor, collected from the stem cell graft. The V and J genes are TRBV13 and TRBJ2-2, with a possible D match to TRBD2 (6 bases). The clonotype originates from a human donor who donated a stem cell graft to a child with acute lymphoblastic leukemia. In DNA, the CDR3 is TGTGCCAGCAGCTTAGGCTGGCGGGGAAACACCGGGGAGCTGTTTTTT. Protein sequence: CASSLGWRGNTGELFF.